The 13 T cell receptor beta chains below come from one sample, sequenced in a study of human T cells and chemical hapten exposure. TCRdb recomputed calls from the RACE reads with MiXCR, one row per CDR3 protein. The sample lists fewer than 350,000 distinct CDR3 sequences, over 7.5% occurring once. The time point denotes: pre-sensitization, week 0. The treatment here: therapeutic diphenylcyclopropenone sensitization with weekly scalp DPC. The sample was whole blood, taken in connection with sensitization to the hapten diphenylcyclopropenone (DPC). These receptors originate from a man younger than 30 with alopecia areata. Some clones in this sample may be carry-over from other donors' samples.

In its sample, this clonotype was seen a few times. The CDR3 DNA sequence: TGCAGCGCGAAAGGGGGACCCTCTCAAGAGACCCAGTACTTC. Residues: CSAKGGPSQETQYF. The chain recombines TRBV29-1 with TRBJ2-5; tentatively, D is TRBD1 (6 bases). The CDR3 sequence is 14 residues long. V shed 7 bases and J shed 2 bases, with 17 bases lying between them. The germline V gene has CDR1 SQVTM and CDR2 ANQGSEA.

In its sample, this clonotype was seen a few times. The chain has TRBV24-1 and TRBJ1-1, with D perhaps matching TRBD1 (6 bases). Trimming removed 6 bases from V and 5 bases from J, with 12 bases in between. There are 13 residues in the CDR3. The V gene's germline CDR1 is KGHDR and CDR2 SFDVKD. CDR3: CATSPSDRTEAFF. In DNA form, the CDR3 reads TGTGCCACCAGTCCGTCGGACAGAACTGAAGCTTTCTTT.

This clonotype turned up a few times. The V gene is TRBV5-1, the J gene TRBJ1-2; D not certain. V was clipped by 2 bases and J by 1 base, with 12 bases between them. This CDR3 has 15 residues. CDR1 is SGHRS and CDR2 is YFSETQ in the germline V gene. The CDR3 loop is CASSFEASDNYGYTF. The DNA of the CDR3 is TGCGCCAGCAGCTTCGAGGCCTCCGATAACTATGGCTACACCTTC.

Many counts were recorded for this clonotype. This chain uses TRBV12-3 or TRBV12-4 with TRBJ2-1; perhaps D is TRBD1 or TRBD2 (5 bases each). The CDR3 is 13 residues long. Trimming removed 4 bases at V and 8 bases at J, with 12 bases between. The DNA of the CDR3 is TGTGCCAGCAGTTCCCGGGGCTGGGATGAGCAGTTCTTC. This codes for CASSSRGWDEQFF.

This clonotype turned up a few times. The chain combines TRBV7-6 with TRBJ1-1; tentatively, D is TRBD1 (5 bases). The CDR3 has 14 amino acids. Germline loops: CDR1 SGHVS, CDR2 FNYEAQ. With 4 bases removed from V and 2 bases from J, the gap between germline ends came to 11 bases. The CDR3 loop reads CASSSTGPNTEAFF. CDR3 coding DNA: TGTGCCAGCAGCTCCACAGGCCCCAACACTGAAGCTTTCTTT.

In this sample, this clonotype turned up a few times. J is TRBJ1-1 and V is TRBV5-1; the D is unclear. CDR1 SGHRS and CDR2 YFSETQ come from the germline V gene. The CDR3 has 13 residues. The V and J ends lost 4 bases and 2 bases respectively, with 9 bases between them. The CDR3 is CASSGRINTEAFF. The CDR3 bases are TGCGCCAGCAGCGGGCGGATCAACACTGAAGCTTTCTTT.

This clonotype was seen more than once but under ten times. J is TRBJ1-5 and V is TRBV6-6, with 7 bases aligning to TRBD1. There are 15 residues in the CDR3. Germline loops: CDR1 MNHNY, CDR2 SVGAGI (reference sequence). V gave up 7 bases and J gave up 6 bases; unmatched junction bases: 12. The CDR3, as DNA: TGTGCCAGCACCCCGCAGGGGGTTTCGGCTCAGCCCCAGCATTTT. Residues: CASTPQGVSAQPQHF.

This clonotype appeared a few times. The gene calls are TRBV5-1 and TRBJ1-1; TRBD1 might be the D (5 bases). CDR3 length: 15 amino acids. Trimming left V 7 bases short and J 2 bases short, with 18 bases between. CDR1 is SGHRS, CDR2 YFSETQ, per germline. The CDR3 sequence is CASGHLPGSNTEAFF. The CDR3 coding sequence is TGCGCCAGCGGACATCTTCCGGGATCTAACACTGAAGCTTTCTTT. The entire variable domain, with the rest obtained from reference TRBV5-1 and TRBJ1-1, is as follows: KAGVTQTPRYLIKTRGQQVTLSCSPISGHRSVSWYQQTPGQGLQFLFEYFSETQRNKGNFPGRFSGRQFSNSRSEMNVSTLELGDSALYLCASGHLPGSNTEAFFGQGTRLTVV.

This clonotype came up many times. The J gene is TRBJ2-1, the V gene TRBV28, with 9 bases fitting TRBD1. V lost 5 bases and J lost 2; bases outside the gene matches: 7. The germline gives CDR1 MDHEN, CDR2 SYDVKM. The CDR3 is 16 residues long. The CDR3: CASSPLGTGPYNEQFF. CDR3 nucleotide sequence: TGTGCCAGCAGTCCCCTAGGGACAGGGCCCTACAATGAGCAGTTCTTC. Drawing the rest from reference TRBV28 and TRBJ2-1, the complete variable domain is DVKVTQSSRYLVKRTGEKVFLECVQDMDHENMFWYRQDPGLGLRLIYFSYDVKMKEKGDIPEGYSVSREKKERFSLILESASTNQTSMYLCASSPLGTGPYNEQFFGPGTRLTVL.

This chain links TRBV10-3 with TRBJ2-1, with 9 bases identical to TRBD1. The V and J ends lost 3 bases and 6 bases, in that order; junction bases with no gene match: 3. This CDR3 comprises 14 residues. CDR1 and CDR2 (germline): ENHRY, SYGVKD. The CDR3 bases are TGTGCCATCAGTGATAGGGGACAGGGCAATGAGCAGTTCTTC. Translation: CAISDRGQGNEQFF.

The gene calls are TRBV28 and TRBJ1-5; D uncertain. The CDR3 covers 11 residues. The germline V gene encodes CDR1 MDHEN and CDR2 SYDVKM. V was shortened by 3 bases and J by 7 bases, with 4 bases between the two germline ends. The CDR3, as DNA: TGTGCCAGCAGTTTCCCCCAGCCCCAGCATTTT. The encoded protein is CASSFPQPQHF.

A few counts support this clonotype. This sequence joins TRBV10-1 and TRBJ2-7; 7 nucleotides agree with TRBD1. CDR3 size: 14 residues. The germline CDR1 and CDR2 sequences are WNHNN and SYGVQD (reference sequence). Trimming at V came to 0 bases and at J to 4 bases, leaving 3 bases not matched to a gene. CDR3 bases: TGCGCCAGCAGTGAGTCGGGACAGCTTTACGAGCAGTACTTC. Protein sequence: CASSESGQLYEQYF.

The rearrangement links TRBV20-1 to TRBJ1-2; tentatively, D is TRBD1 (6 bases). The CDR3 sequence is 10 residues long. The V end lost 5 bases, the J end lost 6 bases, and 7 bases lay between the germline ends. Germline V gene data show CDR1 as DFQATT and CDR2 as SNEGSKA (reference sequence). CDR3 sequence (DNA): TGCAGTGCTTGGGACAATGGCTACACCTTC. Encoded protein: CSAWDNGYTF.